This TCR beta chain was recorded in a study of blood T cell repertoires in COVID-19. Across the whole study: Both acute and convalescent COVID-19 samples were obtained from the United States, Italy and Spain.

This CDR3 is built from 16 residues. The ends were cut back, 7 bases at V and 2 bases at J, with 22 bases in the middle. Germline CDR1 SGHRS, CDR2 YFSETQ. Cohort assignment relied on participant-reported clinical history. What the recovered Cohort 3 donors had was two negative PCRs, clearance, or symptom resolution. Original processing notes: By means of reference gene primer amplification, nucleated cell counts were estimated. Here immunoSEQ multiplex PCR was the method, and the copy in TCRdb shows in-frame clones only, minus some. The D gene and trimming were derived from the DNA, and the V and J assignments and clone size from that table. There are roughly 220,000 clones in the sample; roughly 79% occur only once, and 15% lies in the top ten.

The J gene is TRBJ2-7, the V gene TRBV5-1, with a possible D match to TRBD2 (6 bases). Sequencing was performed on PBMCs or T cells enriched from blood (not recorded which). This clonotype was obtained from a man between 35 and 55 years old who had recovered from COVID-19. The CDR3 region has the DNA TGCGCCAGCTCTGGGGGGTCGGGGACCGGTCCCTACGAGCAGTACTTC. Protein product: CASSGGSGTGPYEQYF.